These 23 T cell receptor beta chains share one sample of origin, sequenced in a study of blood T cell repertoires in COVID-19. Assay used: immunoSEQ multiplex PCR; TCRdb lists only in-frame clones, some missing. The data hold about 60,000 clones, with roughly 80% observed a single time. Sequencing was performed on peripheral blood. The source of these receptors is a human donor in a cohort sampled during active COVID-19.

The chain recombines TRBV5-1 with TRBJ2-7; 11 bases are shared with TRBD1. CDR1 is SGHRS and CDR2 is YFSETQ in the germline V gene. The CDR3 is 15 residues long. V gave up 3 bases and J gave up 4 bases; unmatched junction bases: 6. CDR3 sequence (DNA): TGCGCCAGCAGCTCCTGGACAGGGGGCAAGTACGAGCAGTACTTC. Protein: CASSSWTGGKYEQYF.

This sequence joins TRBV6-5 and TRBJ2-1, with 10 bases matching TRBD2. The CDR3 has 15 residues. Unmatched junction bases numbered 9, after V lost 5 bases and J lost 8 bases. CDR1 is MNHEY and CDR2 is SVGAGI in the germline V gene. CDR3 nucleotide sequence: TGTGCCAGCAGTAGCGGGGGGGCGCGATCCCATGAGCAGTTCTTC. Protein sequence: CASSSGGARSHEQFF.

In this sample, this clone turned up once. The chain has TRBV28 and TRBJ2-2, with D possibly TRBD1 on 5 matching bases. V lost 6 bases to trimming and J lost 4 bases, with 12 bases between them. Germline V gene sequence: CDR1 MDHEN, CDR2 SYDVKM. The CDR3 is made up of 14 amino acids. Here the CDR3 DNA reads TGTGCCAGCAGCCGGGTTGGGGCCACCGGGGAGCTGTTTTTT. Its protein is CASSRVGATGELFF.

This chain uses TRBV7-9 with TRBJ2-7; 7 positions agree with TRBD2. Germline V gives CDR1 SEHNR, CDR2 FQNEAQ (reference sequence). The CDR3 is made up of 12 amino acids. J lost 6 bases, V lost 5 bases, and 4 bases had no gene match. The CDR3: CASSLGGVEQYF. CDR3 DNA: TGTGCCAGCAGCCTGGGGGGGGTCGAGCAGTACTTC.

V usage is TRBV2 and J usage is TRBJ1-1; no definite D call. The germline gives CDR1 SNHLY, CDR2 FYNNEI. The V gene lost 7 bases and the J gene lost 5 bases, with 8 bases spanning the gap. The CDR3 covers 11 residues. The CDR3 sequence: CASTSSTEAFF. The DNA for the CDR3 is TGTGCCAGCACATCGAGTACTGAAGCTTTCTTT.

V gene TRBV5-1 combines with J gene TRBJ1-1, with D perhaps matching TRBD1 (5 bases). This CDR3 spans 15 amino acids. Germline V CDR1 and CDR2: SGHRS, YFSETQ. The V and J ends lost 4 bases and 0 bases respectively, with 13 bases between them. The CDR3 DNA is TGCGCCAGCAGCACGGGACTGAGCTTGAACACTGAAGCTTTCTTT. The encoded protein is CASSTGLSLNTEAFF.

The chain is built from TRBV5-6 and TRBJ1-5; 7 nucleotides line up with TRBD1. CDR1 and CDR2 from the germline V gene are SGHDT and YYEEEE. The ends lost 4 bases at V and 4 bases at J; junction bases unmatched: 5. CDR3 length equals 14 residues. In DNA form, the CDR3 reads TGTGCCAGCAGCAAGGACAGGTTAAATCAGCCCCAGCATTTT. It specifies CASSKDRLNQPQHF.

The chain recombines TRBV7-9 with TRBJ1-5; no clear D gene. CDR1 SEHNR and CDR2 FQNEAQ come from the germline V gene (reference sequence). The CDR3 has 14 residues. V dropped 5 bases and J dropped 6 bases, with 14 bases sitting between them. The CDR3 bases are TGTGCCAGCAGCCAAGACCCACCGGGTCAGCCCCAGCATTTT. Its translation: CASSQDPPGQPQHF.

The chain uses TRBV10-1 and TRBJ2-2, with 7 positions matching TRBD1. Germline V gene lookup returns CDR1 WNHNN and CDR2 SYGVQD (reference sequence). The CDR3 extends over 14 amino acids. V trimming: 4 bases; J trimming: 1 base; junction bases outside the gene matches: 0. The CDR3 nucleotides read TGCGCCAGCAGTGGGACAGGGAACACCGGGGAGCTGTTTTTT. This translates into CASSGTGNTGELFF.

The chain couples TRBV3-1 (or the pseudogene TRBV3-2) to TRBJ1-3; perhaps TRBD1 as D (6 bases). CDR1 and CDR2 (germline): LGHDT, YNNKEL (reference sequence). The V end was cut by 3 bases, the J end by 9 bases, with 12 bases between. The CDR3 loop spans 13 amino acids. This CDR3 is CASSQDPRGTIYF. CDR3 nucleotide sequence: TGTGCCAGCAGCCAGGATCCCAGGGGCACCATATATTTT.

DNA for the CDR3: TGTGCCAGCAGTGGACTGACCGTGAACACTGAAGCTTTCTTT. Protein sequence: CASSGLTVNTEAFF. V and J are TRBV2 and TRBJ1-1, with no clear D. This CDR3 is 14 amino acids long. Germline CDR1 is SNHLY and CDR2 is FYNNEI. Trimming took off 4 bases at V and 0 bases at J, with 9 bases between the two ends.

The gene calls are TRBV10-3 and TRBJ1-1; D is undetermined. The CDR3 is 11 amino acids. Germline CDR1 reads ENHRY; CDR2 reads SYGVKD. Between the trimmed V and J ends, which lost 4 bases and 5 bases, there was a span of 5 bases. The CDR3 sequence: CAISGATEAFF. CDR3 coding DNA: TGTGCCATCAGTGGGGCTACTGAAGCTTTCTTT.

This rearrangement joins TRBV2 to TRBJ2-1; 7 bases line up with TRBD1. V lost 3 bases to trimming and J lost 8 bases; unmatched junction nucleotides: 7. This CDR3 comprises 14 residues. Germline CDR1 reads SNHLY; CDR2 reads FYNNEI. The CDR3 protein is CASSDDREGYEQFF. The CDR3 DNA sequence: TGTGCCAGCAGTGATGACAGGGAAGGATATGAGCAGTTCTTC.

The gene calls are TRBV30 and TRBJ2-3; the match to TRBD2 covers 9 bases. CDR1 and CDR2 from the germline V gene are GTSNPN and SVGIG (reference sequence). The V and J ends lost 2 bases and 3 bases, in that order; junction bases with no gene match: 6. The length of the CDR3 is 15 residues. CDR3 in DNA: TGTGCCTGGAGTCCTGGGCGGGGGGGGACAGATACGCAGTATTTT. This gives the protein CAWSPGRGGTDTQYF. Together with reference TRBV30 and TRBJ2-3, the CDR3 gives the full variable domain: SQTIHQWPATLVQPVGSPLSLECTVEGTSNPNLYWYRQAAGRGLQLLFYSVGIGQISSEVPQNLSASRPQDRQFILSSKKLLLSDSGFYLCAWSPGRGGTDTQYFGPGTRLTVL.

The gene calls are TRBV19 and TRBJ2-3, with D maybe TRBD1 (6 bases). V lost 4 bases, J lost 4 bases, and 12 bases lay in between. The germline V gene has CDR1 LNHDA and CDR2 SQIVND (reference sequence). This CDR3 is 14 amino acids long. CDR3 bases: TGTGCCAGTAGTAGAGGGGGTACCGCAGATACGCAGTATTTT. This codes for CASSRGGTADTQYF. The full variable domain, with the rest looked up from reference TRBV19 and TRBJ2-3, is DGGITQSPKYLFRKEGQNVTLSCEQNLNHDAMYWYRQDPGQGLRLIYYSQIVNDFQKGDIAEGYSVSREKKESFPLTVTSAQKNPTAFYLCASSRGGTADTQYFGPGTRLTVL.

The chain has TRBV18 and TRBJ2-5; 7 bases are shared with TRBD2. Germline V gene sequence: CDR1 KGHSH, CDR2 LQKENI. The CDR3 consists of 14 residues. V was clipped by 2 bases and J by 4 bases; unmatched bases: 4. The chain's CDR3 is CASSPGRAPETQYF. Here the CDR3 DNA reads TGTGCCAGCTCACCAGGGAGGGCCCCAGAGACCCAGTACTTC.

The chain links TRBV19 to TRBJ1-1; no definite D call. Trimming pared 0 bases from V and 1 base from J, leaving 9 bases between. This CDR3 region has 15 residues. Germline values: CDR1 LNHDA, CDR2 SQIVND (reference sequence). For the CDR3, the DNA is TGTGCCAGTAGTATAGATCTCCCGGGGAACACTGAAGCTTTCTTT. Protein product: CASSIDLPGNTEAFF. The whole variable domain, filled in from reference TRBV19 and TRBJ1-1, reads DGGITQSPKYLFRKEGQNVTLSCEQNLNHDAMYWYRQDPGQGLRLIYYSQIVNDFQKGDIAEGYSVSREKKESFPLTVTSAQKNPTAFYLCASSIDLPGNTEAFFGQGTRLTVV.

The rearrangement links TRBV7-2 to TRBJ1-6; 7 nucleotides align to TRBD1. The J segment lost 12 bases and the V segment lost 1 base, leaving 9 bases of the junction unmatched. There are 15 residues in the CDR3. Germline V lookup: CDR1 SGHTA, CDR2 FQGNSA. The CDR3 DNA follows: TGTGCCAGCAGCTTAGTGGGCAGGGGGAAGGAACCCCTCCACTTT. This codes for CASSLVGRGKEPLHF.

The chain carries TRBV5-4 and TRBJ1-2; D uncertain. Per the germline V gene, CDR1 is SGHNT and CDR2 is YYREEE (reference sequence). The CDR3 totals 14 residues. With 3 bases removed from V and 2 bases from J, the gap between germline ends came to 11 bases. The CDR3 nucleotides are TGTGCCAGCAGCTCCGGGTCGAGAAACTATGGCTACACCTTC. Protein product: CASSSGSRNYGYTF.

The gene calls are TRBV11-2 and TRBJ2-1; a weak D match, TRBD2 (5 bases). The germline CDR1 and CDR2 sequences are SGHAT and FQNNGV. Trimming pared 1 base from V and 8 bases from J, leaving 15 bases between. The CDR3 consists of 15 residues. CDR3 amino acids: CASSLGRVGSDEQFF. The DNA for the CDR3 is TGTGCCAGCAGCTTAGGAAGGGTGGGTAGCGATGAGCAGTTCTTC.

The J gene is TRBJ2-3, the V gene TRBV11-3; 7 bases line up with TRBD2. The length of the CDR3 is 16 residues. V shed 5 bases, J shed 0 bases, and the junction held 8 bases outside the gene matches. Germline V gene sequence: CDR1 SGHNT, CDR2 YENEEA. The CDR3 reads CASSPLAGGSTDTQYF. The CDR3 coding sequence is TGTGCCAGCAGCCCTTTAGCGGGCGGTAGCACAGATACGCAGTATTTT.

The chain is built from TRBV2 and TRBJ1-4; D uncertain. The CDR3 covers 14 residues. Trimming stripped 4 bases from V and 4 bases from J, with 10 bases between. CDR1 and CDR2 (germline): SNHLY, FYNNEI. This CDR3 is CASSAGGFNEKLFF. CDR3 DNA sequence: TGTGCCAGCAGTGCCGGAGGGTTTAATGAAAAACTGTTTTTT.

The chain recombines TRBV11-2 with TRBJ2-1; a possible D gene is TRBD2 (6 bases). Trimming removed 4 bases at V and 7 bases at J, with 14 bases between. The CDR3 is 14 residues long. Looked up from germline, CDR1 is SGHAT and CDR2 is FQNNGV. The CDR3 protein is CASSSMTSRNEQFF. CDR3 nucleotides: TGTGCCAGCAGCTCGATGACTAGTAGGAATGAGCAGTTCTTC.